Listed below are T cell receptor beta chains from one sample, sequenced in a study of T cell responses to AZD1222 COVID-19 vaccine. Sequencing was performed with immunoSEQ multiplex PCR; in TCRdb, only in-frame clones are kept and a portion is missing. The data hold 130,000 to 150,000 clones, with about nine tenths observed a single time. Material: peripheral blood, obtained on day 0 of AZD1222 vaccination. These receptor sequences come from an adult in good health. Each CDR3 is given with its conserved first and last residue. D genes are given only for firm matches. The size field is filled for only some rows; it gives once, few, many or a size class.

cdr3_nt | cdr3_aa | j_call | d_call | v_call | clone_size
TGTGCCAGCAGCCAAGATCAGTACGAGCAGTACTTC | CASSQDQYEQYF | TRBJ2-7 | . | TRBV4-2 | .
TGTGCCAGCAGTGAAGGTGCGCGGGGGGGCTGGACGCAGTATTTT | CASSEGARGGWTQYF | TRBJ2-3 | TRBD2 | TRBV2 | .
TGTGCCAGTAGTACACAGGGGGCCGGCTATGGCTACACCTTC | CASSTQGAGYGYTF | TRBJ1-2 | TRBD1 | TRBV19 | .
TGTGCCAGCAGCCCAGAGGTCCGGGGGCCGGGTGGCTACACCTTC | CASSPEVRGPGGYTF | TRBJ1-2 | . | TRBV7-9 | .
TGTGCCAGCAGCGCCCGGGACGGCTCCTACGAGCAGTACTTC | CASSARDGSYEQYF | TRBJ2-7 | . | TRBV5-4 | .
TGTGCCAGCTCACCCGTGGATGGCGACACTGAAGCTTTCTTT | CASSPVDGDTEAFF | TRBJ1-1 | . | TRBV18 | .
TGTGCCAGCAGCTCGGGACTAGCCAGTGAGCAGTTCTTC | CASSSGLASEQFF | TRBJ2-1 | TRBD2 | TRBV7-8 | .
TGTGCCAGCAGTTTTCTGCCGGATATAAACACTGAAGCTTTCTTT | CASSFLPDINTEAFF | TRBJ1-1 | . | TRBV28 | few
TGCGCCAGCAGCCAAGCCGCAGCGGGAGGGGACAATGAGCAGTTCTTC | CASSQAAAGGDNEQFF | TRBJ2-1 | TRBD2 | TRBV4-3 | once
TGTGCCAGCACCCCTCTGGGGGGACTGAACACTGAAGCTTTCTTT | CASTPLGGLNTEAFF | TRBJ1-1 | . | TRBV7-2 | .
TGTGCCATCAGAGCCGGGGGCGATTCACCCCTCCACTTT | CAIRAGGDSPLHF | TRBJ1-6 | . | TRBV10-3 | .
TGTGCCAGCAGCAAGGGACAGGGCAGCTACGAGCAGTACTTC | CASSKGQGSYEQYF | TRBJ2-7 | TRBD1 | TRBV5-4 | .
TGTGCCAGCAGCCAAGAGAGGGCAGACCCCCTGGGGCAGTTCTTC | CASSQERADPLGQFF | TRBJ2-1 | . | TRBV14 | .